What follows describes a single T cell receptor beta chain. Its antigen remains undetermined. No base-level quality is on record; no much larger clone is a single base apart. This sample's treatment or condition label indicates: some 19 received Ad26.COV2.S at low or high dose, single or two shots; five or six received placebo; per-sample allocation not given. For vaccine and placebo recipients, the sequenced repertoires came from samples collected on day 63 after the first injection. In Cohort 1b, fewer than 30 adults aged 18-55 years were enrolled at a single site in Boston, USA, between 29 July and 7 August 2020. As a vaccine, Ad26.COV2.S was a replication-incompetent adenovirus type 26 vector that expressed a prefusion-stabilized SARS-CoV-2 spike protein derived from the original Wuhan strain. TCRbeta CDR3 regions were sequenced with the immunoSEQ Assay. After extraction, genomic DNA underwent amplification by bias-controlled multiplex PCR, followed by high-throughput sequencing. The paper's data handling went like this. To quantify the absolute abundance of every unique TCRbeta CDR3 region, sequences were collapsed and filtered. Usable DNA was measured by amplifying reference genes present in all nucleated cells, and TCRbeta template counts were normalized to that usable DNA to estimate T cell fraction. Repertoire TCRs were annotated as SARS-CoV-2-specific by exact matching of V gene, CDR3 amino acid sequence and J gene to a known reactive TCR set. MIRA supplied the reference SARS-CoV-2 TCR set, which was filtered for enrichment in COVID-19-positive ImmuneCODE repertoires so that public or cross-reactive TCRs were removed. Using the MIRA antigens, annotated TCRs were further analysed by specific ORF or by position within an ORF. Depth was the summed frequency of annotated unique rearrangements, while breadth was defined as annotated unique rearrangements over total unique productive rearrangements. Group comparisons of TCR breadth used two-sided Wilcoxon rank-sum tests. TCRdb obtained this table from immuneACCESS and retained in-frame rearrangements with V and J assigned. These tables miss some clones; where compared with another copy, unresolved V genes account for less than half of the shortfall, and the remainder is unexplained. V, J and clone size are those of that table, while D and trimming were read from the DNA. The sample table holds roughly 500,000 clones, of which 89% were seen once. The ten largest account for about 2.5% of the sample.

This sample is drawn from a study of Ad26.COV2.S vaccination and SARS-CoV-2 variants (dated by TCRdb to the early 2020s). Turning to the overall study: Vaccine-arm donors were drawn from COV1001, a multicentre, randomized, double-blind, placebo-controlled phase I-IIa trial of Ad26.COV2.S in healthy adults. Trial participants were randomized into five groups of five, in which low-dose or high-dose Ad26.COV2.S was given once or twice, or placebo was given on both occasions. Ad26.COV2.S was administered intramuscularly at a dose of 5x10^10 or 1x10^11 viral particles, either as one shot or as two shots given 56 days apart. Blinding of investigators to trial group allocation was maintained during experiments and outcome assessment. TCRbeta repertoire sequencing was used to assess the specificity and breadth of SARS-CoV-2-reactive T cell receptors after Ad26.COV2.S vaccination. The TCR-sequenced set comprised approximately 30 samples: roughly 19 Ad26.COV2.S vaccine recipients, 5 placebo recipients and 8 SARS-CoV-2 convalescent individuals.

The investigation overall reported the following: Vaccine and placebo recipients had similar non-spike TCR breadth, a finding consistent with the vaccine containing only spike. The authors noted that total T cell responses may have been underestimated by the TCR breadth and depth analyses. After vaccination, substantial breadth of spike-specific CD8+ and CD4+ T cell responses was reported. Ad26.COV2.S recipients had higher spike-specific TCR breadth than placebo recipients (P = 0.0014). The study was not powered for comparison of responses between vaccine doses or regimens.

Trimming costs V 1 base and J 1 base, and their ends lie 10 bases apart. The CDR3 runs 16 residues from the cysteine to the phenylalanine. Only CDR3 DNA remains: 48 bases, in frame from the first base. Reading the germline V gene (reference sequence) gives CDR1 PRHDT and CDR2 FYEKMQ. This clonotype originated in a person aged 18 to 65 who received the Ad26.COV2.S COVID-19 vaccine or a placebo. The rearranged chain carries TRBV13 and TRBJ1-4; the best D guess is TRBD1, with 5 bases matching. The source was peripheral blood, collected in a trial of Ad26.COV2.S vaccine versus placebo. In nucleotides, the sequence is TGTGCCAGCAGCTTAGAGGGGATGGGAACTAATGAAAAACTGTTTTTT. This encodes CASSLEGMGTNEKLFF.